A single sample gave rise to the 6 T cell receptor beta chains below, sequenced in a study of PD-L1 blockade in urothelial cancer. The time point: pretreatment peripheral blood. Profiling relied on immunoSEQ multiplex PCR, and the TCRdb table lists in-frame clones only, not all of them. The sample contains 38,000 or so clones, around four fifths of which appear only once. The sample in question was PBMCs, obtained around atezolizumab (anti-PD-L1) treatment. Receptor source: a man of 80 years or more with urothelial cancer.

The J gene is TRBJ2-7, the V gene TRBV5-4; possibly TRBD1 for D (6 bases). With 2 bases removed from V and 6 bases from J, the gap between germline ends came to 18 bases. This CDR3 has 15 residues. Germline lookup yields CDR1 SGHNT and CDR2 YYREEE (reference sequence). The CDR3 DNA sequence: TGTGCCAGCAGCTTTGGCCTGGGGGCGTACAGCGAGCAGTACTTC. It translates to CASSFGLGAYSEQYF.

DNA of the CDR3: TGTGCCAGCAGCTTGACAGGGGGCACTGAAGCTTTCTTT. This translates into CASSLTGGTEAFF. The chain is built from TRBV6-6 and TRBJ1-1; 9 bases align to TRBD1. CDR3 size: 13 residues. Germline CDR1 and CDR2: MNHNY and SVGAGI (reference sequence). The ends lost 6 bases at V and 4 bases at J; junction bases unmatched: 3.

This clone was observed a handful of times. The chain carries TRBV5-1 and TRBJ2-1, with 8 bases identical to TRBD1. The CDR3 sequence is 13 residues long. With V trimmed by 7 bases and J by 2 bases, 2 bases remained unmatched. The germline CDR1 and CDR2 sequences are SGHRS and YFSETQ. The CDR3 loop is CASGTGAYNEQFF. CDR3 nucleotides: TGCGCCAGCGGGACAGGCGCCTACAATGAGCAGTTCTTC.

The chain uses TRBV4-1 and TRBJ2-3, with D tentatively TRBD2 (6 bases). This CDR3 region has 16 residues. The ends were cut back, 2 bases at V and 2 bases at J, with 14 bases in the middle. The germline CDR1 and CDR2 sequences are MGHRA and YSYEKL. The CDR3 nucleotides read TGCGCCAGCAGCCAATATGGGCGGGACCTCACAGATACGCAGTATTTT. Residues: CASSQYGRDLTDTQYF.

This CDR3 reads CASSLQGAEKLFF. The DNA for the CDR3 is TGTGCCAGCTCACTACAGGGGGCCGAAAAACTGTTTTTT. The chain carries TRBV18 and TRBJ1-4; 9 bases line up with TRBD1. After removal of 4 bases from V and 8 bases from J, the junction contained 2 bases not matched to a gene. The CDR3 consists of 13 residues. Germline V lookup: CDR1 KGHSH, CDR2 LQKENI.

This clone was detected a few times. V gene TRBV19 combines with J gene TRBJ2-7; TRBD2 aligns across 12 bases. Germline values: CDR1 LNHDA, CDR2 SQIVND (reference sequence). The CDR3 runs 14 residues. The ends lost 6 bases at V and 5 bases at J; junction bases unmatched: 5. For the CDR3, the DNA is TGTGCCAGTAGACCTAGCGGGAGGGGCGACGAGCAGTACTTC. It is translated as CASRPSGRGDEQYF.